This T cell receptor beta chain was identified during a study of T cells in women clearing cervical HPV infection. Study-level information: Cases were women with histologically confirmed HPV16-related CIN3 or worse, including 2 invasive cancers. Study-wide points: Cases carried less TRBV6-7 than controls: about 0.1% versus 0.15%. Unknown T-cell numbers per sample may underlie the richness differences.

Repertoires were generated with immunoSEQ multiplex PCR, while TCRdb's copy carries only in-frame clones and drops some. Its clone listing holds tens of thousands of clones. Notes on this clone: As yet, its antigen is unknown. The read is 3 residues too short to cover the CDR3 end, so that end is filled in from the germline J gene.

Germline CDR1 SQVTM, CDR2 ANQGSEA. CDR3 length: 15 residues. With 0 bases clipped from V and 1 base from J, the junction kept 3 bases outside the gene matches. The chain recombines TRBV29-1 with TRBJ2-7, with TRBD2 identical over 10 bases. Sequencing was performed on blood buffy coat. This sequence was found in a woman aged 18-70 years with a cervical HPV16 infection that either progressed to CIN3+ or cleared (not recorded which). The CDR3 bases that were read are TGCAGCGTTGAAGATCGGACTAGCGGATCCTACGAG. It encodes CSVEDRTSGSYE. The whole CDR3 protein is CSVEDRTSGSYEQYF.